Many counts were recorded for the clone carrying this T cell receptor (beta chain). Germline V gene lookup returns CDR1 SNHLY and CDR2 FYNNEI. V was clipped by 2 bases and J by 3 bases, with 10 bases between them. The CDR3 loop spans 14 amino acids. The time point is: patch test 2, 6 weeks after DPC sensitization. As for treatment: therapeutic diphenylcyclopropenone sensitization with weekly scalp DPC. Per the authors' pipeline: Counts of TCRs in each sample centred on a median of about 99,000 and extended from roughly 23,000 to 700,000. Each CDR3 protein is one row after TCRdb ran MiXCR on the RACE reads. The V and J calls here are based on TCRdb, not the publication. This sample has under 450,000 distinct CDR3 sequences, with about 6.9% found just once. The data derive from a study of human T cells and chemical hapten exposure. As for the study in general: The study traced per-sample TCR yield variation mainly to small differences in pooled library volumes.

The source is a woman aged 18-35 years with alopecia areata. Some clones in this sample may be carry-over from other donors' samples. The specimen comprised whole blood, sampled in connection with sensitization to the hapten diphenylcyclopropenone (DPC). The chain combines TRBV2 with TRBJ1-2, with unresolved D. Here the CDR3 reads CASSEKDGYYGYTF. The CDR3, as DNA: TGTGCCAGCAGTGAAAAGGACGGCTACTATGGCTACACCTTC.